A selection of T cell receptor beta chains follows, all from one sample in a study of CD8+ T cells in alopecia areata. Clones were read by immunoSEQ multiplex PCR, and TCRdb kept only the in-frame ones, dropping some. The sample includes roughly 100,000 clones, roughly half of them seen just once. Sequences were obtained from CD4+ T cells sorted from blood. Source of these receptors: a human donor in good health. CDR3s include the opening cysteine and the closing phenylalanine or tryptophan. Fields, in order: J gene, clone size, D gene, V gene, CDR3 protein, CDR3 DNA. The D gene is left open where the match is weak. Size is omitted from some rows. Given values are once, few, many or a class for expanded clones.

>TRBJ2-5|-|TRBD1|TRBV6-6
CASGTGTQETQYF
TGTGCCAGCGGGACAGGGACACAAGAGACCCAGTACTTC
>TRBJ1-2|once|TRBD1|TRBV5-1
CASSLDRGDYGYTF
TGCGCCAGCAGCTTGGACAGGGGGGACTATGGCTACACCTTC
>TRBJ2-7|few|TRBD1|TRBV29-1
CSVRTGPSSYEQYF
TGCAGCGTGCGGACAGGGCCTAGCTCCTACGAGCAGTACTTC
>TRBJ1-2|-|-|TRBV18
CASSPGPAYGYTF
TGTGCCAGCTCACCAGGGCCAGCCTATGGCTACACCTTC
>TRBJ2-3|-|TRBD2|TRBV7-9
CASSYVIAGGPDTQYF
TGTGCCAGCAGCTACGTTATAGCGGGGGGGCCGGATACGCAGTATTTT
>TRBJ2-3|-|-|TRBV25-1
CASSENTLTATSTDTQYF
TGTGCCAGCAGTGAGAACACCCTGACAGCTACTAGCACAGATACGCAGTATTTT
>TRBJ1-2|-|TRBD1|TRBV29-1
CSVVVQGAYGYTF
TGCAGCGTTGTGGTACAGGGGGCCTATGGCTACACCTTC
>TRBJ2-5|-|TRBD1|TRBV7-2
CASSLLGQGQGTQYF
TGTGCCAGCAGCTTATTGGGACAGGGACAGGGGACCCAGTACTTC
>TRBJ2-1|few|-|TRBV30
CAWSVGGGTNNEQFF
TGTGCCTGGAGTGTTGGTGGGGGCACTAACAATGAGCAGTTCTTC
>TRBJ1-3|-|-|TRBV30
CAWILTASGNTIYF
TGTGCCTGGATCCTCACGGCCTCTGGAAACACCATATATTTT